The 16 T cell receptor beta chains given below trace back to one sample, sequenced in a study of cytomegalovirus exposure and HLA in healthy donors. PCR amplification relied on 60 Vbeta primers (plus 13 Jbeta primers). Data came from immunoSEQ multiplex PCR; TCRdb stores just in-frame clones and leaves some out. The sample includes about 130,000 clones, about four fifths seen only once; the top ten take roughly 5.5%. The specimen was PBMCs. The origin of the receptors is a man aged 30 to 45 in good health and CMV-seronegative.

This chain uses TRBV6-1 with TRBJ2-3; maybe TRBD2 (6 bases). This CDR3 has 14 amino acids. Germline V CDR1 and CDR2: MNHNS, SASEGT. V was pared by 0 bases and J by 5 bases, with 9 bases between. The CDR3 here is CASSEAGEVDTQYF. Here the CDR3 DNA reads TGTGCCAGCAGTGAAGCCGGGGAGGTAGATACGCAGTATTTT.

This chain uses TRBV4-1 with TRBJ1-2; 9 bases match TRBD1. The CDR3 runs 15 residues. The J segment lost 0 bases and the V segment lost 4 bases, leaving 3 bases of the junction unmatched. In germline, CDR1 is MGHRA, CDR2 YSYEKL. The CDR3 nucleotides are TGCGCCAGCAGCCCCAGGACAGGGGCTAACTATGGCTACACCTTC. Translation: CASSPRTGANYGYTF.

V and J are TRBV28 and TRBJ2-7, with D possibly being TRBD1 (5 bases). Trimming stripped 3 bases from V and 0 bases from J, with 12 bases between. This CDR3 comprises 15 residues. CDR1 and CDR2 (germline): MDHEN, SYDVKM. The CDR3 DNA reads TGTGCCAGCAGTTTTAGGTGGGGCCGCTCCTACGAGCAGTACTTC. This codes for CASSFRWGRSYEQYF.

The chain carries TRBV5-1 and TRBJ1-3, with TRBD1 as a possible D gene (6 bases). With 3 bases removed from V and 0 bases from J, the gap between germline ends came to 13 bases. This CDR3 comprises 16 residues. Germline CDR1 is SGHRS and CDR2 is YFSETQ. The CDR3 nucleotides are TGCGCCAGCAGCTCGGACGGGACACTCTCTGGAAACACCATATATTTT. Amino acid sequence: CASSSDGTLSGNTIYF.

The chain has TRBV5-6 and TRBJ2-2, with D perhaps matching TRBD2 (6 bases). The germline CDR1 and CDR2 sequences are SGHDT and YYEEEE. The ends were cut back, 7 bases at V and 0 bases at J, with 16 bases in the middle. The CDR3 spans 16 residues. In DNA, the CDR3 is TGTGCCAGCCGCGGGATGGGCGGGGCGAACACCGGGGAGCTGTTTTTT. It translates to CASRGMGGANTGELFF.

This clone is a singleton in its sample. This rearrangement joins TRBV5-6 to TRBJ2-7, with D hard to call. The CDR3 is 14 amino acids. The germline V gene encodes CDR1 SGHDT and CDR2 YYEEEE. Trimming pared 0 bases from V and 7 bases from J, leaving 14 bases between. The CDR3 sequence: CASSLGLGLREQYF. CDR3 coding DNA: TGTGCCAGCAGCTTGGGGCTAGGCCTTCGGGAGCAGTACTTC.

The V gene is TRBV6-4, the J gene TRBJ1-1; D perhaps matches TRBD1 (6 bases). Germline V gene sequence: CDR1 MRHNA, CDR2 SNTAGT. The V gene lost 6 bases and the J gene lost 0 bases, with 14 bases spanning the gap. This CDR3 spans 15 amino acids. The CDR3, as DNA: TGTGCCAGCAGCTGGACAGTTGAGCTGAACACTGAAGCTTTCTTT. It codes for CASSWTVELNTEAFF.

This clone was recorded a few times. The chain has TRBV25-1 and TRBJ2-2, with a possible D match to TRBD1 (6 bases). The CDR3 sequence is 14 residues long. The germline V gene encodes CDR1 MGHDK and CDR2 SYGVNS. V lost 4 bases and J lost 3, with 9 bases in between. CDR3 DNA: TGTGCCAGCAGTGCTGCAGGGGACACCGGGGAGCTGTTTTTT. This encodes CASSAAGDTGELFF. Full variable domain (remainder filled in from reference TRBV25-1 and TRBJ2-2): EADIYQTPRYLVIGTGKKITLECSQTMGHDKMYWYQQDPGMELHLIHYSYGVNSTEKGDLSSESTVSRIRTEHFPLTLESARPSHTSQYLCASSAAGDTGELFFGEGSRLTVL.

The chain recombines TRBV30 with TRBJ2-5; weak D call: TRBD2 (6 bases). TRBJ2-7 matches the DNA end more closely, so the J call is doubtful. This CDR3 region has 14 residues. In germline, CDR1 is GTSNPN, CDR2 SVGIG (reference sequence). The CDR3 DNA reads as TGTGCCTGGAAGGCTCCGGGAGAGGTCTACGAGCAGTACTTC. Amino acid sequence: CAWKAPGEVYEQYF.

The rearrangement joins TRBV10-3 to TRBJ2-7; 8 bases align to TRBD2. The junction had 7 bases not matched to a gene; V was cut back by 5 bases and J by 4 bases. The germline CDR1 and CDR2 sequences are ENHRY and SYGVKD. This CDR3 spans 14 amino acids. The chain's CDR3 is CAISPGTSGYEQYF. CDR3 DNA: TGTGCCATCAGTCCCGGGACTAGTGGGTACGAGCAGTACTTC.

V and J are TRBV11-2 and TRBJ1-6; D might be TRBD1 (5 bases). The V end was cut by 0 bases, the J end by 7 bases, with 7 bases between. Germline lookup yields CDR1 SGHAT and CDR2 FQNNGV. The CDR3 spans 14 residues. The CDR3: CASSLDWTNSPLHF. The CDR3 DNA reads as TGTGCCAGCAGCTTAGATTGGACAAATTCACCCCTCCACTTT. The variable domain in full, with the rest retrieved from reference TRBV11-2 and TRBJ1-6, is EAGVAQSPRYKIIEKRQSVAFWCNPISGHATLYWYQQILGQGPKLLIQFQNNGVVDDSQLPKDRFSAERLKGVDSTLKIQPAKLEDSAVYLCASSLDWTNSPLHFGNGTRLTVT.

The V and J genes are TRBV5-1 and TRBJ2-5, with D possibly TRBD1 on 6 matching bases. This CDR3 is 14 amino acids long. The ends were cut back, 4 bases at V and 1 base at J, with 11 bases in the middle. Germline values: CDR1 SGHRS, CDR2 YFSETQ. CDR3 residues: CASSTQGPQETQYF. As DNA, the CDR3 is TGCGCCAGCAGCACACAGGGACCCCAAGAGACCCAGTACTTC.

Only a few counts were recorded for this clone. V usage is TRBV11-1 and J usage is TRBJ2-1, with TRBD1 as a possible D gene (6 bases). The CDR3 is 16 amino acids. V was pared by 5 bases and J by 9 bases, with 23 bases between. Germline CDR1 and CDR2: SGHAT and FQDESV (reference sequence). CDR3 bases: TGTGCCAGCAGCACATGGACAGCCGACTATCGGGGTGAGCAGTTCTTC. Translating gives CASSTWTADYRGEQFF.

This chain joins TRBV4-1 and TRBJ2-5, with TRBD2 matching 14 bases. J was trimmed by 4 bases and V by 4 bases; bases with no gene match: 5. CDR1 is MGHRA, CDR2 YSYEKL, per germline. This CDR3 comprises 16 residues. Here the CDR3 reads CASSPRLAGGLETQYF. The CDR3 DNA reads TGCGCCAGCAGCCCGCGACTAGCGGGGGGGCTAGAGACCCAGTACTTC.

The V and J genes are TRBV18 and TRBJ2-2, with a weak D call TRBD1 (5 bases). Germline CDR1 and CDR2: KGHSH and LQKENI. With 5 bases removed from V and 1 base from J, the gap between germline ends came to 11 bases. This CDR3 is built from 15 residues. DNA for the CDR3: TGTGCCAGCTCATCAGTTACAGGGAACACCGGGGAGCTGTTTTTT. This codes for CASSSVTGNTGELFF.

CDR3 amino acids: CASSVGRAASQETQYF. The CDR3 bases are TGTGCCAGCAGCGTAGGGAGAGCGGCGTCCCAAGAGACCCAGTACTTC. The V call is TRBV9, the J call TRBJ2-5; D possibly corresponds to TRBD2 (5 bases). V gave up 0 bases and J gave up 1 base, with 13 bases separating them. Germline lookup yields CDR1 SGDLS and CDR2 YYNGEE. The CDR3 extends over 16 amino acids.